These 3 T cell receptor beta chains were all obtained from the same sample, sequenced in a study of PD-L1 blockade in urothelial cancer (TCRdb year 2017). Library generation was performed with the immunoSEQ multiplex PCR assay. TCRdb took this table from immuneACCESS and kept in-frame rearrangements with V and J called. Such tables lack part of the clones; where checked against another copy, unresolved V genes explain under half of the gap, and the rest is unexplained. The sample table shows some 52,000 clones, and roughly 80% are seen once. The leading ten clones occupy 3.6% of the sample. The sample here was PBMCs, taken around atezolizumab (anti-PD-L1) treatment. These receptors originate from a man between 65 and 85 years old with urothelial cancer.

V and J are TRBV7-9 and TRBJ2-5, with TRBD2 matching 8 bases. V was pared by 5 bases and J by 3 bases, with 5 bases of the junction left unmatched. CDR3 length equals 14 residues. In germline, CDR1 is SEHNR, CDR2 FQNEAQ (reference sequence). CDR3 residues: CASSPVLAEETQYF. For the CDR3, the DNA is TGTGCCAGCAGCCCGGTACTAGCGGAAGAGACCCAGTACTTC.

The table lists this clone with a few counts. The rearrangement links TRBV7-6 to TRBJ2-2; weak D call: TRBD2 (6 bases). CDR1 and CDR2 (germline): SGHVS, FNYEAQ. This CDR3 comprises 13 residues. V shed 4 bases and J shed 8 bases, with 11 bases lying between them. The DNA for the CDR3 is TGTGCCAGCAGCTCCGCCGGGGGAGGGGAGCTGTTTTTT. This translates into CASSSAGGGELFF.

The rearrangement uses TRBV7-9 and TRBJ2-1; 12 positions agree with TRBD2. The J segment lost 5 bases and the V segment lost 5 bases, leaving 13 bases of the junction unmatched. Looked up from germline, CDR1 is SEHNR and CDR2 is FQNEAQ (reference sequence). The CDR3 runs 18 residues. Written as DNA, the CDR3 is TGTGCCAGCAGCCCCCCGTGGAGACTAGCGGGGGTAAACAATGAGCAGTTCTTC. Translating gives CASSPPWRLAGVNNEQFF.